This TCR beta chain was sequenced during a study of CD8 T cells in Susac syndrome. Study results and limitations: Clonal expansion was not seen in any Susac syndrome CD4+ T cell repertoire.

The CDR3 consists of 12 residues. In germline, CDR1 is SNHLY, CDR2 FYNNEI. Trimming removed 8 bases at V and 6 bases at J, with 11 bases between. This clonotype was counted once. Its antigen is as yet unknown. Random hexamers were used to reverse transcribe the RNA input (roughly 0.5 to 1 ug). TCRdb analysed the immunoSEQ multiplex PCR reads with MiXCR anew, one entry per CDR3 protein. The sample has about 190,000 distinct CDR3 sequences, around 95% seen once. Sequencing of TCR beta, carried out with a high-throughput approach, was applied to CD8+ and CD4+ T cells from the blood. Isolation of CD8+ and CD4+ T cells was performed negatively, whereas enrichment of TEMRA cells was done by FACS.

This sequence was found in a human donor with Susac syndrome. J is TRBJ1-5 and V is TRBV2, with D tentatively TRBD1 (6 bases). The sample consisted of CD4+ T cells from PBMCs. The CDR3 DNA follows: TGTGCCAGCGGAAAAGGGGGTCAGCCCCAGCATTTT. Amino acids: CASGKGGQPQHF.